This record concerns one TCR beta chain sequence. Germline V gives CDR1 GTSNPN, CDR2 SVGIG (reference sequence). The CDR3 runs to 12 residues. Deletions cut 5 bases from V and 5 bases from J, with 12 bases between. The data belong to a study of cytomegalovirus exposure and HLA in healthy donors. The PCR used 60 Vbeta and 13 Jbeta primers. Method: immunoSEQ multiplex PCR; TCRdb's copy keeps in-frame clones and lacks some. Among 100,000 to 150,000 clones listed, under 85% were seen once. Sequencing was carried out using PBMCs. The origin of this receptor is a woman aged 45-65 years in good health and CMV-seropositive. This chain links TRBV30 with TRBJ1-2; weak D call: TRBD1 (6 bases). Written as DNA, the CDR3 is TGTGCCTGGGCGGACAGCTCGTATGGCTACACCTTC. It encodes CAWADSSYGYTF. Drawing the rest from reference TRBV30 and TRBJ1-2, the complete variable domain is SQTIHQWPATLVQPVGSPLSLECTVEGTSNPNLYWYRQAAGRGLQLLFYSVGIGQISSEVPQNLSASRPQDRQFILSSKKLLLSDSGFYLCAWADSSYGYTFGSGTRLTVV.